This T cell receptor beta chain comes out of a study of response to subunit inactivated influenza vaccine. One entry per CDR3 protein, called by TCRdb with MiXCR from the RT-PCR reads. The sample yields some 550,000 distinct CDR3 sequences, roughly 25% seen once. The CDR3 has 17 amino acids. V lost 5 bases and J lost 1; bases outside the gene matches: 8. Germline lookup yields CDR1 SGHVS and CDR2 FQNEAQ. These same records also appear under a second study, on T cells expressing NK-cell markers. That investigation notes: 5'RACE template switching with UMIs produced the TCR beta cDNA. The study drew TCR beta repertoires from sorted CD3+CD56+NKG2C+, CD3+CD56+NKG2C- and CD3+CD56-NKG2C+ T cells. Seven donors tested HCMV-seropositive and one tested seronegative among the eight sequenced. Each of over 5 donors carried dominant NKG2C+ clonotypes accounting for roughly 1.0-7.0% of CD8+ T cells.

The sequencing here drew on CD4+ T cells sorted from PBMCs, taken 11 to 12 days after vaccination. This rearrangement joins TRBV7-8 to TRBJ2-3; 11 bases agree with TRBD2. The TCR originated in a man aged 45-65 years who received an inactivated influenza vaccine. This chain's CDR3 is CASSTELAGERTDTQYF. The CDR3 DNA is TGTGCCAGCAGCACAGAACTAGCGGGAGAGCGCACAGATACGCAGTATTTT.